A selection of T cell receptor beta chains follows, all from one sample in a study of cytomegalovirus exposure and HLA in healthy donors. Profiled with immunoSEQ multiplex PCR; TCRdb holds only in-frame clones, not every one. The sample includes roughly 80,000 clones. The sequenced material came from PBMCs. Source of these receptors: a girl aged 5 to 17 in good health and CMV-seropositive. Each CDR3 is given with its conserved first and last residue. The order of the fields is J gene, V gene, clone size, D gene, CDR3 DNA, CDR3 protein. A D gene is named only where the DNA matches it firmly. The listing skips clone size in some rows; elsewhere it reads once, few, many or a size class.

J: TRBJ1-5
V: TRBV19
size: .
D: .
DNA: TGTGCCAGTAGTATAATGCAGGGAGGTGGTGGCAATCAGCCCCAGCATTTT
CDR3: CASSIMQGGGGNQPQHF

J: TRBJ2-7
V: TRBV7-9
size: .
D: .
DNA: TGTGCCAGCAGCTTATGGGGAGCCTACGAGCAGTACTTC
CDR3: CASSLWGAYEQYF

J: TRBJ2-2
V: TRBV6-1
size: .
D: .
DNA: TGTGCCAGCAGTGAAACGCGGAGGGGTAACACCGGGGAGCTGTTTTTT
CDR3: CASSETRRGNTGELFF

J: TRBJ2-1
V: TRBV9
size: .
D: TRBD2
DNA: TGTGCCAGCACCCCGGGACTAGCCGAAAATGAGCAGTTCTTC
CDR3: CASTPGLAENEQFF

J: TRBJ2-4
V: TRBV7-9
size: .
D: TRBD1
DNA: TGTGCCAGCAGCCATGAAAATACAGGGGCCGAAAACATTCAGTACTTC
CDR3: CASSHENTGAENIQYF

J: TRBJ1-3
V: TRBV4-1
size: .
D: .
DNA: TGCGCCAGCAGCCAAGGGTACAGGGACTCTGGAAACACCATATATTTT
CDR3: CASSQGYRDSGNTIYF

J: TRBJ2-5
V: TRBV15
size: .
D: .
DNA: TGTGCCACCAGCAGAGATCTGTCAAGCGTGGAGACCCAGTACTTC
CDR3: CATSRDLSSVETQYF

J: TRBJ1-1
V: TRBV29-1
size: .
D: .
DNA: TGCAGCGTGGGGCCACTACGGAACACTGAAGATTTCTTT
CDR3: CSVGPLRNTEDFF

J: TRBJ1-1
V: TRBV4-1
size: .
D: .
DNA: TGCGCCAGCAGCCAAGCTTCGAGGAATGAAGCTTTCTTT
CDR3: CASSQASRNEAFF

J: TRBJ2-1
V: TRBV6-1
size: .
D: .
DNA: TGTGCCAGCAGTGAACGGGGGGCTGCGGACAATGAGCAGTTCTTC
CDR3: CASSERGAADNEQFF

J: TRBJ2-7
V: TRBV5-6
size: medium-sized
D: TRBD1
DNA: TGTGCCAGCAGCTTGGGGGCCGGGACAGGTAAAGACGAGCAGTACTTC
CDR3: CASSLGAGTGKDEQYF

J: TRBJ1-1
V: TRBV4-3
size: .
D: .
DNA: TGCGCCAGCAGCCAAGATCGAGGCCGAGGCACTGAAGCTTTCTTT
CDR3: CASSQDRGRGTEAFF

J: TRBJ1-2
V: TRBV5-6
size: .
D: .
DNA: TGTGCCAGCAGCTTGGCCGCAGGGTCTAACTATGGCTACACCTTC
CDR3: CASSLAAGSNYGYTF

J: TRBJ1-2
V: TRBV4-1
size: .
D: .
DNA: TGCGCCAGCAGCCAAGCACCGGGACATAACGATGGCTACACCTTC
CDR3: CASSQAPGHNDGYTF

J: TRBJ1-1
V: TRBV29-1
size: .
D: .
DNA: TGCAGCGTTGATCGGGGTGCGGGGACTGAAGCTTTCTTT
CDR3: CSVDRGAGTEAFF

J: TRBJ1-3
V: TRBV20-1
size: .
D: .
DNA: TGCAGTGCTAGGAATGCAGGGGAAGTCCATTTT
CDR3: CSARNAGEVHF

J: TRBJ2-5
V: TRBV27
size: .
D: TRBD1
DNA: TGTGCCAGCAGTTCCGGGGACAGAAGACTTGAGACCCAGTACTTC
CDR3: CASSSGDRRLETQYF

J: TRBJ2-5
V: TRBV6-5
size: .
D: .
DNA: TGTGCCAGCAGTTACGCGAGCATCCCCCCAGAGACCCAGTACTTC
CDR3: CASSYASIPPETQYF

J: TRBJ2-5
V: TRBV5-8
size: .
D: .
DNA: TGTGCCAGCACCAAGGACCGGGACAATCAAGAGACCCAGTACTTC
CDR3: CASTKDRDNQETQYF

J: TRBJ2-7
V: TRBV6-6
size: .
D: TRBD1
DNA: TGTGCCAGCAGCTACGGACAGGGTTACTCCTACGAGCAGTACTTC
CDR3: CASSYGQGYSYEQYF

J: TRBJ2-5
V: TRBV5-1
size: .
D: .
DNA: TGCGCCAGCAGCCTGGGGTACAGGGAGCAAGAGACCCAGTACTTC
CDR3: CASSLGYREQETQYF

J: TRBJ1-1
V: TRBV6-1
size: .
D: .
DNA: TGTGCCAGCAGTGAGGGGAGGGGGGTCACTGAAGCTTTCTTT
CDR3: CASSEGRGVTEAFF

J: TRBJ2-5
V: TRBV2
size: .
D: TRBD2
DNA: TGTGCCAGCAGTGGACTAGCGGGGGGCCAAGAGACCCAGTACTTC
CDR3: CASSGLAGGQETQYF

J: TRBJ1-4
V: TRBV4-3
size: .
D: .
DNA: TGCGCCAGCAGCCAAGATTGGAGGGCCCCTAATAATGAAAAACTGTTTTTT
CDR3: CASSQDWRAPNNEKLFF

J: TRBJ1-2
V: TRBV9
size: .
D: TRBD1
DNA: TGTGCCAGCAGCGTACCACGGGACAGGGGGGTTTCTGGCTACACCTTC
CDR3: CASSVPRDRGVSGYTF

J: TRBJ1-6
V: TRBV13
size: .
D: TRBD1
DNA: TGTGCCAGCAGCTTACAGGGGGCAGGGTCACCCCTCCACTTT
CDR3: CASSLQGAGSPLHF

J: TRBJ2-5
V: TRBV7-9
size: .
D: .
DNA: TGTGCCAGCAGCAAGACCGGGAATCAAGAGACCCAGTACTTC
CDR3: CASSKTGNQETQYF

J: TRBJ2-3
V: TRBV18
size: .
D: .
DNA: TGTGCCAGCTCATCGACAGTTTCTTTCACAGATACGCAGTATTTT
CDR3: CASSSTVSFTDTQYF

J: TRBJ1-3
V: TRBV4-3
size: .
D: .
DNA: TGCGCCAGCAGCCCCTCGAGGGCGGAGGAGGACACCATATATTTT
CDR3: CASSPSRAEEDTIYF

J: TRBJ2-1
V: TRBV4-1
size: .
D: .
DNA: TGCGCCAGCAGCCAAGAGGGCGAGGGCTACAATGAGCAGTTCTTC
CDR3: CASSQEGEGYNEQFF

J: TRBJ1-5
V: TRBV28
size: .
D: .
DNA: TGTGCCAGCAGTCGACAGAATAGCAATCAGCCCCAGCATTTT
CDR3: CASSRQNSNQPQHF

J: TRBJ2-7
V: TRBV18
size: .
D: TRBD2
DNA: TGTGCCAGCTCAACCAAACTAGCGGGGGGCACCTACGAGCAGTACTTC
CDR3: CASSTKLAGGTYEQYF

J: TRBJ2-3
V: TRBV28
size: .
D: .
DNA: TGTGCCAGCAGTTCTAGCACAGATACGCAGTTTTTT
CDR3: CASSSSTDTQFF

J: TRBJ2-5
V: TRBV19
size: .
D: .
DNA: TGTGCCAGTGTGGACAGCCAAGAGACCCAGTACTTC
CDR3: CASVDSQETQYF

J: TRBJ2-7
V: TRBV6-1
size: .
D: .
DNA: TGTGCCAGCAGTGAAGCTGGCCGCTACGAGCAGTACTTC
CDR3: CASSEAGRYEQYF

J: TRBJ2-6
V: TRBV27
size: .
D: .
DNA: TGTGCCAGCAGTTTTTCTCGTGGGGCCAACGTCCTGACTTTC
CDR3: CASSFSRGANVLTF

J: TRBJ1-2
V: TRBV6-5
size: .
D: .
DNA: TGTGCCAGCAGTTACGGAGACGGCTCCTATGGCTACACCTTC
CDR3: CASSYGDGSYGYTF

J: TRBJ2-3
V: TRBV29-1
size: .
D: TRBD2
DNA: TGCAGCGTTGAGCTAGCGGGGGGCACAGATACGCAGTATTTT
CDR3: CSVELAGGTDTQYF

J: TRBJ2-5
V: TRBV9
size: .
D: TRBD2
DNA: TGTGCCAGCAGTGAACCCGGGACTAGCTGGGAGACCCAGTACTTC
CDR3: CASSEPGTSWETQYF

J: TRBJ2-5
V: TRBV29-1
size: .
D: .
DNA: TGCAGCGTTGTTGGTGGGGGGGAGACCCAGTACTTC
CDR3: CSVVGGGETQYF

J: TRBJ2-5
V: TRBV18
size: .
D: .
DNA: TGTGCCAGCTCACGAGACATGGGAGAGACCCAGTACTTC
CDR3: CASSRDMGETQYF